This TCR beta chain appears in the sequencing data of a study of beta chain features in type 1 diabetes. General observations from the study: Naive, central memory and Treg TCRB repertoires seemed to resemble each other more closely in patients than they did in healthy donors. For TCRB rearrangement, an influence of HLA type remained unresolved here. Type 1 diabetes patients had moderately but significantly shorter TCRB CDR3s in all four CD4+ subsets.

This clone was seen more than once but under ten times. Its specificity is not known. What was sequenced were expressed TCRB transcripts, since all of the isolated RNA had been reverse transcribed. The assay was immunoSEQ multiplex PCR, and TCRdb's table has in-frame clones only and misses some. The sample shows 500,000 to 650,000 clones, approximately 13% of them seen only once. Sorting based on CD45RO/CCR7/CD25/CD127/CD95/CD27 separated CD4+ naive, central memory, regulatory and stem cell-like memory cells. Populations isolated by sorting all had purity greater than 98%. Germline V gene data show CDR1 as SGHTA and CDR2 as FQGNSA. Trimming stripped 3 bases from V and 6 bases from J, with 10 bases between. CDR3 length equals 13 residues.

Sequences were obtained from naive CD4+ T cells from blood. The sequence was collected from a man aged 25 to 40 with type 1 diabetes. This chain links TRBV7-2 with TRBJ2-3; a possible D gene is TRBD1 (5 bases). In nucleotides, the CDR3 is TGTGCCAGCAGCTTCACAGGAGAGGATACGCAGTATTTT. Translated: CASSFTGEDTQYF. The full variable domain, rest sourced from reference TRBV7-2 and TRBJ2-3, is GAGVSQSPSNKVTEKGKDVELRCDPISGHTALYWYRQSLGQGLEFLIYFQGNSAPDKSGLPSDRFSAERTGGSVSTLTIQRTQQEDSAVYLCASSFTGEDTQYFGPGTRLTVL.